This T cell receptor (beta chain) was documented in a study of Graves' ophthalmopathy and Graves' hyperthyroidism. Regarding the study as a whole: Among expanded thyroid clonotypes above 0.001 frequency, most also occurred in blood.

TCR beta CDR3 amplification used RNA transcripts. HTBI primers were used in a first-round RT-PCR, which preceded a second-round multiplex PCR. A single record per CDR3 protein comes from TCRdb applying MiXCR to the multiplex PCR reads. The sample lists around 1,000,000 distinct CDR3 sequences, around a third occurring once. The CDR3 extends over 15 amino acids. V shed 6 bases and J shed 3 bases, with 21 bases lying between them. Germline V gene sequence: CDR1 DFQATT, CDR2 SNEGSKA (reference sequence). With respect to this clonotype: What it binds is not known.

The source material was peripheral blood or thyroid tissue (not recorded which). V gene TRBV20-1 combines with J gene TRBJ2-7, with a weak D call TRBD2 (5 bases). This receptor was identified in an adult man with Graves' hyperthyroidism. The CDR3 here is CSAAQTSGVNYEQYF. DNA for the CDR3: TGCAGTGCCGCCCAAACGTCCGGGGTGAACTACGAGCAGTACTTC.